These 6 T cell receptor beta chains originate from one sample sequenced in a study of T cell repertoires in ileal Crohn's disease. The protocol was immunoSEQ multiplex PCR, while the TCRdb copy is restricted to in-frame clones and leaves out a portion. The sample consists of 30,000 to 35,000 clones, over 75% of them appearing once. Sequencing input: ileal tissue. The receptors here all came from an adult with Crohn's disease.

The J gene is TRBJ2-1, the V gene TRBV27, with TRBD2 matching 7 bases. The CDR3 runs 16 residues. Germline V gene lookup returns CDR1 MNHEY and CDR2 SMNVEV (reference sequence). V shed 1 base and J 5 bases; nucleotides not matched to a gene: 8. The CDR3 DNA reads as TGTGCCAGCAGTTTATGGTACCTAGCGGCAGACAATGAGCAGTTCTTC. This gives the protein CASSLWYLAADNEQFF.

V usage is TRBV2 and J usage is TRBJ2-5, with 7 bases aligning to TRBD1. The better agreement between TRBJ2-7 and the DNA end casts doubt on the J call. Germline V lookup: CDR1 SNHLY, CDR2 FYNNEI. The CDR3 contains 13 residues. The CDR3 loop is CASVRQGYNEQYF. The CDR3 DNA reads TGTGCCAGCGTCAGACAGGGATACAACGAGCAGTACTTC.

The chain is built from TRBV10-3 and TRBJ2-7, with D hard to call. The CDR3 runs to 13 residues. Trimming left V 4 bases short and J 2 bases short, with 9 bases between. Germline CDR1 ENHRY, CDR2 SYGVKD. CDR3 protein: CAISGHVTYEQYF. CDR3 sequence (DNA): TGTGCCATCAGTGGACACGTCACCTACGAGCAGTACTTC.

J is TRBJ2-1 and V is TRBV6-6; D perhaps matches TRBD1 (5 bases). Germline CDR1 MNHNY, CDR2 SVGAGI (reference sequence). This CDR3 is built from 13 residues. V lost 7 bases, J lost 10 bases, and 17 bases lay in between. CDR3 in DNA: TGTGCCAGCATTTCCGACAGTACAAACGAGCAGTTCTTC. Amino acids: CASISDSTNEQFF.

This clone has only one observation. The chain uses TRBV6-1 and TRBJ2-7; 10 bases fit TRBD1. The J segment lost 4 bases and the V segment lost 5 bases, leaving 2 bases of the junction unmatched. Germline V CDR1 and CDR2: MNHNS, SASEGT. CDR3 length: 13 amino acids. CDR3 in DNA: TGTGCCAGCAGTAGGGGACAGGGGTACGAGCAGTACTTC. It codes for CASSRGQGYEQYF.

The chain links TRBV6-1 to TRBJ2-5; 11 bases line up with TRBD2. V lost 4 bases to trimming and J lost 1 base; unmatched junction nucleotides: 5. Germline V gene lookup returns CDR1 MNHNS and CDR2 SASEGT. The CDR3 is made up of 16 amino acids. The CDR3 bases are TGTGCCAGCAGTGGAGGGACTAGCGGATTCCAAGAGACCCAGTACTTC. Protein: CASSGGTSGFQETQYF.